This T cell receptor beta chain emerged from a study of blood T cell repertoires in COVID-19. The wider study: Both acute and convalescent COVID-19 samples were obtained from the United States, Italy and Spain. Sample material is recorded as cDNA or gDNA derived from T cells, B-cell-depleted T cells, or PBMCs.

Germline V lookup: CDR1 SEHNR, CDR2 FQNEAQ (reference sequence). With 2 bases removed from V and 0 bases from J, the gap between germline ends came to 13 bases. The CDR3 contains 16 residues. In the authors' workflow: It was from reference gene primer amplification that nucleated cell counts were estimated. TCRdb's copy holds only in-frame clones and misses some; the assay was immunoSEQ multiplex PCR. That table furnishes V, J and clone size, whereas the DNA furnished D and trimming. The profile covers a few hundred thousand clones, with 80% to 90% appearing a single time and 10% taken by the ten largest. Enrolment of Seattle patients took place during active infection, and they were followed longitudinally.

The gene calls are TRBV7-9 and TRBJ1-2; D gene uncertain. Specimen: peripheral blood. The receptor's source is a woman between 65 and 79 years old with COVID-19, enrolled during active disease. CDR3 in DNA: TGTGCCAGCAGCTTATCGGCAGGCGCAGCTAACTATGGCTACACCTTC. Translated, it gives CASSLSAGAANYGYTF.